The 7 T cell receptor beta chains in this list originate from one sample, sequenced in a study of blood T cell repertoires in COVID-19. TCRdb keeps only in-frame clones here, not all; method: immunoSEQ multiplex PCR. The sample includes 85,000 to 95,000 clones, around nine tenths of them seen just once. Sequencing was done on a sample of peripheral blood. These receptors all stem from a man aged 55 to 70 with COVID-19, enrolled during active disease.

A single count supports this clone. V is TRBV6-4 and J is TRBJ2-3, with 7 bases fitting TRBD2. Germline V CDR1 and CDR2: MRHNA, SNTAGT. The V gene end was trimmed by 7 bases and the J gene end by 2 bases; junction bases not matched to a gene: 6. This CDR3 contains 14 residues. The CDR3 protein is CASKAGALTDTQYF. Written as DNA, the CDR3 is TGTGCCAGCAAGGCGGGAGCCCTCACAGATACGCAGTATTTT.

The CDR3 spells CATSGILQGAEEPQHF. For the CDR3, the DNA is TGTGCCACCAGTGGCATTTTACAGGGGGCGGAGGAGCCCCAGCATTTT. The rearrangement links TRBV24-1 to TRBJ1-5; 9 bases align to TRBD1. The V segment lost 5 bases and the J segment 8 bases; nucleotides outside the gene matches: 12. CDR3 size: 16 residues. Germline V gives CDR1 KGHDR, CDR2 SFDVKD.

V usage is TRBV7-3 and J usage is TRBJ2-5; 7 nucleotides align to TRBD1. CDR1 SGHTA and CDR2 FQGTGA come from the germline V gene. There are 14 residues in the CDR3. With V trimmed by 3 bases and J by 0 bases, 1 base remained unmatched. CDR3 coding DNA: TGTGCCAGCAGCTTGACAGGGTACCAAGAGACCCAGTACTTC. Its translation is CASSLTGYQETQYF.

This clone has a single count. The rearrangement joins TRBV9 to TRBJ2-1, with a weak D call TRBD2 (6 bases). V lost 2 bases to trimming and J lost 2 bases, with 26 bases between them. CDR1 and CDR2 from the germline V gene are SGDLS and YYNGEE. The CDR3 has 20 residues. The CDR3 sequence: CASSVRGRRNMSGAYNEQFF. The DNA for the CDR3 is TGTGCCAGCAGCGTTCGAGGGAGGAGGAATATGTCGGGAGCCTACAATGAGCAGTTCTTC.

The rearrangement joins TRBV30 to TRBJ2-3, with 8 bases identical to TRBD2. Germline V gene sequence: CDR1 GTSNPN, CDR2 SVGIG (reference sequence). V was clipped by 0 bases and J by 2 bases; unmatched bases: 7. This CDR3 contains 16 residues. CDR3 sequence: CAWSVKLAGFTDTQYF. DNA of the CDR3: TGTGCCTGGAGTGTAAAGCTAGCGGGCTTCACAGATACGCAGTATTTT.

The V gene is TRBV18, the J gene TRBJ2-7; maybe TRBD2 (5 bases). V lost 6 bases and J lost 6, with 21 bases in between. Germline V gives CDR1 KGHSH, CDR2 LQKENI. The length of the CDR3 is 15 residues. CDR3 DNA: TGTGCCAGCTCCCAGACGGTGATAGGGAGCGGCGAGCAGTACTTC. As protein: CASSQTVIGSGEQYF.

This clone was observed a handful of times. The chain uses TRBV21-1 and TRBJ1-1; the table assigns TRBD1, which was not confirmed against the DNA. TRBV21-1 is listed as a pseudogene. The CDR3 has 14 amino acids. The CDR3 protein is CASSKGHQNTEAFF. Written as DNA, the CDR3 is TGTGCCAGCAGCAAAGGACACCAAAACACTGAAGCTTTCTTT.